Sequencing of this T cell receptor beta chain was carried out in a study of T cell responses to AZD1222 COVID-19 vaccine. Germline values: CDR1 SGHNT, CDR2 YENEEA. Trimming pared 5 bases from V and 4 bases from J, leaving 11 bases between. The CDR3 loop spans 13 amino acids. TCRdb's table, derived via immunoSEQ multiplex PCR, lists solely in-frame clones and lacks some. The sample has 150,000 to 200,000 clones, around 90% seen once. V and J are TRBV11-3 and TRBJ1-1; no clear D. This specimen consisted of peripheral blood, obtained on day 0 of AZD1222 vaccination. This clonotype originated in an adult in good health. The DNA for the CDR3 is TGTGCCAGCAGCGCCGAGGGTTTCACTGAAGCTTTCTTT. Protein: CASSAEGFTEAFF. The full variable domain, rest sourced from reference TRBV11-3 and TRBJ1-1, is EAGVVQSPRYKIIEKKQPVAFWCNPISGHNTLYWYLQNLGQGPELLIRYENEEAVDDSQLPKDRFSAERLKGVDSTLKIQPAELGDSAVYLCASSAEGFTEAFFGQGTRLTVV.